This is a list of T cell receptor beta chains from one sample in a study of T cell responses to AZD1222 COVID-19 vaccine. The protocol was immunoSEQ multiplex PCR, while the TCRdb copy is restricted to in-frame clones and leaves out a portion. The table shows 53,000 or so clones, with 84% occurring only once. Sequenced material: peripheral blood, taken on day 0 of AZD1222 vaccination. The receptors here all came from an adult in good health. The CDR3 runs from the conserved cysteine through the conserved F or W. Each record gives: J gene, V gene, CDR3 protein.

TRBJ2-2 TRBV7-2 CASSSILAGEHTNTGELFF
TRBJ2-7 TRBV18 CASSPQETSEQYF
TRBJ1-2 TRBV28 CASRDQNYGYTF
TRBJ2-7 TRBV27 CASSLLRGYEQYF
TRBJ1-4 TRBV5-1 CASSLGQGDEKLFF
TRBJ1-5 TRBV7-2 CASSLALGQPQHF
TRBJ1-5 TRBV12-3/TRBV12-4 CASTPEVRQPQHF
TRBJ1-3 TRBV18 CASSRQASGNTIYF
TRBJ2-7 TRBV19 CASSIGYGTGSYEQYF
TRBJ2-7 TRBV7-9 CASSLGWSVVGYEQYF
TRBJ2-7 TRBV5-5 CASSLGNPPLRGPRRIEQYF
TRBJ2-1 TRBV27 CASSLVTMWEGLNEQFF
TRBJ2-1 TRBV5-6 CASSLAGTTKYNEQFF
TRBJ1-2 TRBV9 CASSGDLGGYTF
TRBJ1-6 TRBV7-8 CASSLSNRGNSPLHF
TRBJ2-1 TRBV5-1 CASSASGTGGREQFF
TRBJ2-5 TRBV3-1/TRBV3-2 CASSPELAGVGKTQYF
TRBJ2-2 TRBV29-1 CSARDLSTGELFF
TRBJ1-5 TRBV6-5 CASSDHSQPQHF
TRBJ1-4 TRBV28 CASSTGTGGGNEKLFF
TRBJ2-1 TRBV30 CAWAQDNEQFF
TRBJ2-1 TRBV7-3 CASSSRTGTSEQFF
TRBJ2-2 TRBV12-3/TRBV12-4 CASSLRGTGELFF
TRBJ1-4 TRBV2 CASIRQGVNEKLFF
TRBJ1-5 TRBV28 CASSLGQGARNQPQHF
TRBJ1-5 TRBV30 CALEGDRNQPQHF
TRBJ2-5 TRBV19 CASSVGTGRETQYF
TRBJ1-1 TRBV4-3 CASSQVVGGGEAFF
TRBJ1-1 TRBV3-1/TRBV3-2 CASSRRPDTEAFF
TRBJ1-1 TRBV7-9 CASSLGQGAVEAFF
TRBJ1-5 TRBV19 CASSRGSGQPQHF
TRBJ1-2 TRBV11-2 CASSLVGGGDGYTF
TRBJ1-2 TRBV19 CASRRTVYGYTF
TRBJ2-7 TRBV27 CASSLSVAAYEQYF
TRBJ2-1 TRBV6-2/TRBV6-3 CASSYLYLEVSEYNEQFF
TRBJ2-1 TRBV19 CASSKGGRAGEQFF
TRBJ2-7 TRBV11-2 CASSLGAGKVYEQYF
TRBJ1-5 TRBV3-1/TRBV3-2 CASSLSVNQPQHF
TRBJ2-4 TRBV6-5 CASSYDGGGRNIQYF
TRBJ1-2 TRBV28 CASITEGGFTGYTF
TRBJ1-2 TRBV19 CASSLDTESGYGYTF
TRBJ2-5 TRBV11-3 CASSSYRGSGETQYF
TRBJ1-3 TRBV18 CASSPGTDSGNTIYF
TRBJ1-6 TRBV2 CASTGQKGSPLHF
TRBJ1-4 TRBV7-2 CASSLEGSETLNEKLFF
TRBJ1-3 TRBV15 CATSRDHIGAGNTIYF
TRBJ2-7 TRBV5-6 CASSLGPPYPSYEQYF
TRBJ2-7 TRBV6-5 CASNQGQGNYEQYF
TRBJ1-4 TRBV4-1 CASSQVFGEKLFF
TRBJ1-5 TRBV3-1/TRBV3-2 CASSFGGRNQPQHF
TRBJ2-3 TRBV6-5 CASSQRDRMIDTQYF
TRBJ2-3 TRBV7-2 CASSPQGGSDTQYF
TRBJ1-2 TRBV11-1 CASSLTRGAANYGYTF
TRBJ1-5 TRBV3-1/TRBV3-2 CASSQDSQPQHF
TRBJ2-3 TRBV6-4 CASRSFVTDTQYF